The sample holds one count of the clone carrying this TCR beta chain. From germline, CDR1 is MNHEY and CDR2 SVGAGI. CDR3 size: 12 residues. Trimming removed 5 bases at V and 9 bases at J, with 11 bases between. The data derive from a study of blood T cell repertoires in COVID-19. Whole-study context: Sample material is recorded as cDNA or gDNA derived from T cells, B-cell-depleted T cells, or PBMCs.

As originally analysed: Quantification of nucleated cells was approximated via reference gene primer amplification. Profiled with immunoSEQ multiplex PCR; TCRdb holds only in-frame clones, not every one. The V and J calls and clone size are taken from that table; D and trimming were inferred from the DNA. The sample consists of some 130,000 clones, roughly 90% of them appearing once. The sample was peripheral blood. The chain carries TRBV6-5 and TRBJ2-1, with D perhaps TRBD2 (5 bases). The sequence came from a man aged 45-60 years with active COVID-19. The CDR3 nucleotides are TGTGCCAGCAGTCTACAACGGGGTGAGCAGTTCTTC. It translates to CASSLQRGEQFF.